These T cell receptor beta chains were read from a single sample in a study of cytomegalovirus exposure and HLA in healthy donors. Sequencing was performed with immunoSEQ multiplex PCR; in TCRdb, only in-frame clones are kept and a portion is missing. The sample holds tens of thousands of clones, 72% seen once. Sequenced input: PBMCs. The receptor set was obtained from a woman aged 40 to 50 in good health and CMV-seropositive. The CDR3 runs from the conserved cysteine through the conserved F or W. Fields, in order: V gene, D gene, J gene, clone size, CDR3 DNA, CDR3 protein. D genes are given only for firm matches. Only part of the rows carry a size: once, few, many, or a class if the clone is expanded.

TRBV2,TRBD1,TRBJ1-6,-,TGTGCCAGCAGCTCAGGGGGTCCGTCACCCCTCCACTTT,CASSSGGPSPLHF
TRBV10-1,-,TRBJ1-2,-,TGCGCCAGCAGGGCCACTAACTATGGCTACACCTTC,CASRATNYGYTF
TRBV5-1,TRBD1,TRBJ1-3,-,TGCGCCAGCACCCTAACGACAGGGGCTGTGGACACCATATATTTT,CASTLTTGAVDTIYF
TRBV27,-,TRBJ2-5,once,TGTGCCAGCAGTTTAATGTCAGGGTTGGGAGAGACCCAGTACTTC,CASSLMSGLGETQYF
TRBV28,-,TRBJ2-7,few,TGTGCCAGCAGTTTAGATGGTGGCCGGGGATGGAAGTACTTC,CASSLDGGRGWKYF
TRBV12-5,TRBD1,TRBJ2-3,-,TGTGCTAGTGGTTTGGGACAGGGGGCGGCAGATACGCAGTATTTT,CASGLGQGAADTQYF
TRBV30,-,TRBJ1-3,few,TGTGCCTGTGGGAGTGTTGGAAACACCATATATTTT,CACGSVGNTIYF
TRBV18,TRBD2,TRBJ2-7,-,TGTGCCAGCTCACCATTATCTAGCGGCTTCTACGAGCAGTACTTC,CASSPLSSGFYEQYF
TRBV18,TRBD1,TRBJ2-3,-,TGTGCCAGCAAGGGACAGTCGATGGATACGCAGTATTTT,CASKGQSMDTQYF
TRBV27,TRBD1,TRBJ2-3,-,TGTGCCAGCAGTCTGACAGGGTGGGATACGCAGTATTTT,CASSLTGWDTQYF
TRBV29-1,-,TRBJ2-7,-,TGCAGCGTCCAGACTTTCTACGAGCAGTACTTC,CSVQTFYEQYF
TRBV6-5,-,TRBJ2-1,-,TGTGCCAGCAGTTACTCTCGACCTAGAGAGCAGTTCTTC,CASSYSRPREQFF
TRBV4-2,-,TRBJ2-2,-,TGTGCCAGCAGCCAAGAGAAAGGGGCCGGGGAGCTGTTTTTT,CASSQEKGAGELFF
TRBV7-8,-,TRBJ1-2,-,TGTGCCAGCAGCTTAGCAAGACAGGATGGCTACACCTTC,CASSLARQDGYTF
TRBV11-3,-,TRBJ2-1,-,TGTGCCAGCAGCTTAGACAGGGGTGGGCAGTTCTTC,CASSLDRGGQFF
TRBV6-5,-,TRBJ2-4,-,TGTGCCAGCAGTTACGTAGAGGCGGGAATGAGGAACATTCAGTACTTC,CASSYVEAGMRNIQYF
TRBV18,TRBD1,TRBJ1-1,few,TGTGCCAGCTCGGGACAGATGAACACTGAAGCTTTCTTT,CASSGQMNTEAFF
TRBV11-2,-,TRBJ1-1,few,TGTGCCAGCAGCTTAGATGGGGCCCTCATGAACACTGAAGCTTTCTTT,CASSLDGALMNTEAFF
TRBV30,-,TRBJ2-2,-,TGTGCCCAGGGGACGGCGAACACCGGGGAGCTGTTTTTT,CAQGTANTGELFF
TRBV30,-,TRBJ1-2,-,TGTGCCTGGAGGGGCAGTGCTAACTATGGCTACACCTTC,CAWRGSANYGYTF
TRBV2,-,TRBJ2-6,-,TGTGCCAGCAGTGGGGTGAGAGGGAAGTCTGGGGCCAACGTCCTGACTTTC,CASSGVRGKSGANVLTF
TRBV6-5,TRBD2,TRBJ2-1,-,TGTGCCAGCAGACGGACTAGCGGGGGCCTGGTGGAGCAGTTCTTC,CASRRTSGGLVEQFF
TRBV11-1,-,TRBJ2-7,-,TGTGCCAGCAGCTTAGACCGGGAAAAAGCCTACGAGCAGTACTTC,CASSLDREKAYEQYF
TRBV4-2,-,TRBJ1-2,-,TGTGCCAGCAGCCAAGACAGGGTCTATGGCTACACCTTC,CASSQDRVYGYTF
TRBV6-5,TRBD1,TRBJ1-5,few,TGTGCCAGCAGCCCTGGGACAGGGGTTCAGCCCCAGCATTTT,CASSPGTGVQPQHF
TRBV5-6,TRBD1,TRBJ2-7,-,TGTGCCAGCAGCTTGTACACCGGACAGGGGGAGGACTTC,CASSLYTGQGEDF
TRBV7-9,-,TRBJ1-1,-,TGTGCCAGCAGCTTAGAGAGGGGGAAGGCTTTCTTT,CASSLERGKAFF
TRBV15,TRBD1,TRBJ2-3,-,TGTGCCACCAGCAGAGTTGGGACAGGGGGAGATACGCAGTATTTT,CATSRVGTGGDTQYF
TRBV6-6,TRBD1,TRBJ2-7,-,TGTGCCAGCAGTTACGACAGGGACTACGAGCAGTACTTC,CASSYDRDYEQYF
TRBV28,-,TRBJ1-5,few,TGTGCCAGCAGTGGGGGGGCGGAGAATCAGCCCCAGCATTTT,CASSGGAENQPQHF
TRBV6-5,-,TRBJ2-5,-,TGTGCCAGCAGTCCGGATAGGAGGGAGACCCAGTACTTC,CASSPDRRETQYF
TRBV5-1,TRBD2,TRBJ2-1,-,TGCGCCAGCAGGAAAGCGGAGTGGGGGGGGAAAAATGAGCAGTTCTTC,CASRKAEWGGKNEQFF
TRBV5-8,-,TRBJ1-1,once,TGTGCCAGCAGCTTGAATGGAGACACTGAAGCTTTCTTT,CASSLNGDTEAFF
TRBV4-1,-,TRBJ1-1,-,TGCGCCAGCAGCCTTCCTGAGGGCACTGAAGCTTTCTTT,CASSLPEGTEAFF
TRBV6-1,-,TRBJ1-2,-,TGTGCCAGCGAAGGGGATCCTGGCGGCTACACCTTC,CASEGDPGGYTF
TRBV7-8,TRBD2,TRBJ2-7,once,TGTGCCAGCAGCTCCCCCGGGACTAGCGGGTCTTCCTACGAGCAGTACTTC,CASSSPGTSGSSYEQYF
TRBV12-5,-,TRBJ2-1,-,TGTGCTAGTGGTTCCCCGGGCGGGGACAGACTTTACAATGAGCAGTTCTTC,CASGSPGGDRLYNEQFF
TRBV7-2,-,TRBJ1-1,-,TGTGCCAGCAGCCAACTGACAGCGTTGAATTATGAAGCTTTCTTT,CASSQLTALNYEAFF
TRBV4-1,-,TRBJ2-7,-,TGCGCCAGCAGCTATAACAGGGACCACGAGCAGTACTTC,CASSYNRDHEQYF
TRBV7-6,TRBD1,TRBJ2-2,-,TGTGCCAGCAGCTCCGGGACAGTAAACACCGGGGAGCTGTTTTTT,CASSSGTVNTGELFF
TRBV30,-,TRBJ2-7,-,TGTGCCTGGAGTCCCAACAGGGTCGAGCAGTACTTC,CAWSPNRVEQYF
TRBV28,TRBD1,TRBJ1-1,once,TGTGCCAGCAGTTCCCTGGGACAGGGAGGTACTGAAGCTTTCTTT,CASSSLGQGGTEAFF